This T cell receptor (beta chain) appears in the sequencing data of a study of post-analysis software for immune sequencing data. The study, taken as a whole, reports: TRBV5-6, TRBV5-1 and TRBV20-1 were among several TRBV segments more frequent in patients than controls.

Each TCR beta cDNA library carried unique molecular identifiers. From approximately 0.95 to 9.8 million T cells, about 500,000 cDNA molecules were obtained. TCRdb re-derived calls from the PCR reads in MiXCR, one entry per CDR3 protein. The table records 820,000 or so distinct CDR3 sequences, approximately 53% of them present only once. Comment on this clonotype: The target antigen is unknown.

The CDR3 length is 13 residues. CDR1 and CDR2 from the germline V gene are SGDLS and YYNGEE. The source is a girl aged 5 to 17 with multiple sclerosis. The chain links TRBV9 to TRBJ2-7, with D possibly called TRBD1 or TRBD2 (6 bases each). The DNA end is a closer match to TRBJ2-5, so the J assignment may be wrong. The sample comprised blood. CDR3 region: CASSVGGLETQYF. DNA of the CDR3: TGTGCCAGCAGCGTTGGGGGGCTTGAGACCCAGTACTTC.